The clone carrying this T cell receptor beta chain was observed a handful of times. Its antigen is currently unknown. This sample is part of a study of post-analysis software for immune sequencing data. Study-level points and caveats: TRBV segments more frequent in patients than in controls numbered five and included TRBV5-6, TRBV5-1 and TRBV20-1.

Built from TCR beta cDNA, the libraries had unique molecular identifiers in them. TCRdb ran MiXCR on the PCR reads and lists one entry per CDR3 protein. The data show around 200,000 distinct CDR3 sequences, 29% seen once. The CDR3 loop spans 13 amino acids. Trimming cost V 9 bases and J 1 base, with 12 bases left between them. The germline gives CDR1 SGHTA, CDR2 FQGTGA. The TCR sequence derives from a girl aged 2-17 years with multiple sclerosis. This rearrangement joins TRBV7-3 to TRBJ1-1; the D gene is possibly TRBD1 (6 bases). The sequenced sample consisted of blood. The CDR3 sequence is CASSKGGNTEAFF. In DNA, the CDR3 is TGTGCCAGTTCCAAGGGGGGGAACACTGAAGCTTTCTTT. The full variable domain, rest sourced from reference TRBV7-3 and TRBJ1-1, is GAGVSQTPSNKVTEKGKYVELRCDPISGHTALYWYRQSLGQGPEFLIYFQGTGAADDSGLPNDRFFAVRPEGSVSTLKIQRTERGDSAVYLCASSKGGNTEAFFGQGTRLTVV.